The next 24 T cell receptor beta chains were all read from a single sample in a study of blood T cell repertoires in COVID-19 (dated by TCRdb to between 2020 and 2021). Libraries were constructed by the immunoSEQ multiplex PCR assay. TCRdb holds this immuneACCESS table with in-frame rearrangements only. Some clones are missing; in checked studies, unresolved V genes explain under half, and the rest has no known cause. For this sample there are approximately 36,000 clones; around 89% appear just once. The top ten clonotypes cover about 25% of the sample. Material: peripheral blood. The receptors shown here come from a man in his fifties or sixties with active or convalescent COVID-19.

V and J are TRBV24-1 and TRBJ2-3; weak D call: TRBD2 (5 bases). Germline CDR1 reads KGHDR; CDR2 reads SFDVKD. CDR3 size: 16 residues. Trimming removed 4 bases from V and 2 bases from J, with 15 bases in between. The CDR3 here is CATSEGGRGTTDTQYF. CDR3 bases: TGTGCCACCAGTGAAGGTGGTCGGGGTACCACAGATACGCAGTATTTT.

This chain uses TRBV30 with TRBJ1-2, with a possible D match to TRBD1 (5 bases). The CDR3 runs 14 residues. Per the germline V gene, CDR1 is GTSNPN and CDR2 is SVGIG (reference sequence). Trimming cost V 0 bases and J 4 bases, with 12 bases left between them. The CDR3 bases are TGTGCCTGGAGTGTACAGGCGGTGCCCTATGGCTACACCTTC. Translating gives CAWSVQAVPYGYTF.

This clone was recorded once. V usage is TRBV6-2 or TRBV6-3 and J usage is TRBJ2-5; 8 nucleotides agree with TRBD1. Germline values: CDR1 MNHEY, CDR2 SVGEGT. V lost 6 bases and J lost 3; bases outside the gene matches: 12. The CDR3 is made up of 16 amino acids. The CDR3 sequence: CASSPLQGDLEETQYF. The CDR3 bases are TGTGCCAGCAGCCCTCTACAGGGGGACCTAGAAGAGACCCAGTACTTC.

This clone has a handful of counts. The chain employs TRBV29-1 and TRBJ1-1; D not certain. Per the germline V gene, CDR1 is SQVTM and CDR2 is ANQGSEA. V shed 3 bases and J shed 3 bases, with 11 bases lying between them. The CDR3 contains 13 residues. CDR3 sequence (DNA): TGCAGCGTTGACCCCAGAGGTGACACTGAAGCTTTCTTT. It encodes CSVDPRGDTEAFF.

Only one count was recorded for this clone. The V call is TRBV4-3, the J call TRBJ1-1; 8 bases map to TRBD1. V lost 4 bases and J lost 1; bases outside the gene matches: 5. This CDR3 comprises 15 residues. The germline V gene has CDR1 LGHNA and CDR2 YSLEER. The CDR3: CASSLDRGENTEAFF. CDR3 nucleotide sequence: TGCGCCAGCAGCCTCGACAGGGGCGAGAACACTGAAGCTTTCTTT.

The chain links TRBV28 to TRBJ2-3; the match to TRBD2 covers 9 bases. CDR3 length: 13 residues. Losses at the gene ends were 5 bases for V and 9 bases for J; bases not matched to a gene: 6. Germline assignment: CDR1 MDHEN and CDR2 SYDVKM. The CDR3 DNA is TGTGCCAGCAGTCCTCAGCTAGCGGGAACGCAGTATTTT. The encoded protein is CASSPQLAGTQYF. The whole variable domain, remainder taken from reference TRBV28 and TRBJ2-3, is DVKVTQSSRYLVKRTGEKVFLECVQDMDHENMFWYRQDPGLGLRLIYFSYDVKMKEKGDIPEGYSVSREKKERFSLILESASTNQTSMYLCASSPQLAGTQYFGPGTRLTVL.

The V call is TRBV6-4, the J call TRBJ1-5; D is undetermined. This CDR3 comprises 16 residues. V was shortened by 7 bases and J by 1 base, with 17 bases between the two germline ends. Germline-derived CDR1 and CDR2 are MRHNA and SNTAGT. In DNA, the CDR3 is TGTGCCAGCATAAGGTCGGGAAAAGAGAGCAATCAGCCCCAGCATTTT. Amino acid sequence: CASIRSGKESNQPQHF.

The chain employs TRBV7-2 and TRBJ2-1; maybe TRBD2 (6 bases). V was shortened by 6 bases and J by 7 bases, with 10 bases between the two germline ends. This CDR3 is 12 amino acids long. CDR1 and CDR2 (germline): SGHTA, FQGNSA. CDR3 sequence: CASSSGGNEQFF. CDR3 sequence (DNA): TGTGCCAGCAGTTCCGGAGGGAATGAGCAGTTCTTC.

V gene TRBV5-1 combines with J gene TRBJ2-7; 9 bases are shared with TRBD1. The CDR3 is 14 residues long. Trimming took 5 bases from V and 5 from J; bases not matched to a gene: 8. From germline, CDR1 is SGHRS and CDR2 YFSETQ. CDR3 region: CASSSTGGLHEQYF. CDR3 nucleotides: TGCGCCAGCAGTTCTACAGGGGGCCTCCACGAGCAGTACTTC.

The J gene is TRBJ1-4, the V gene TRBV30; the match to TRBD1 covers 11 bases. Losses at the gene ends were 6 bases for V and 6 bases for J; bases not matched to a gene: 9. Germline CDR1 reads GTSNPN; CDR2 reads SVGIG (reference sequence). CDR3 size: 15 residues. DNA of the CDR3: TGTGCCTGCGGGACAGGGGGTAATGGGGATGAAAAACTGTTTTTT. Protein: CACGTGGNGDEKLFF.

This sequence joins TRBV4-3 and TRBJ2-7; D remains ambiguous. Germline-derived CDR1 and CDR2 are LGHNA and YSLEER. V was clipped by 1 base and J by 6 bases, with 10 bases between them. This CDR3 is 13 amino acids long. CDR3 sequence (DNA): TGCGCCAGCAGCCAAGTCTACCCTGGCGAGCAGTACTTC. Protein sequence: CASSQVYPGEQYF.

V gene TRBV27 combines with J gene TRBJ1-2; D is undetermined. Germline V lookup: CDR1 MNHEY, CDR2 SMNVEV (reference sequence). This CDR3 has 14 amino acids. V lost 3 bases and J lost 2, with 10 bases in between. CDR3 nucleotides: TGTGCCAGCAGTTTCTCGGGTGGGAACTATGGCTACACCTTC. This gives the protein CASSFSGGNYGYTF.

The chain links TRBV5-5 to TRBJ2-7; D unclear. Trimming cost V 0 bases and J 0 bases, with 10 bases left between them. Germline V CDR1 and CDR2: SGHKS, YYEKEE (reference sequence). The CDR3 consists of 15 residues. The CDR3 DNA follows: TGTGCCAGCAGCTTGGCAGGATTAAGCTCCTACGAGCAGTACTTC. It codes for CASSLAGLSSYEQYF.

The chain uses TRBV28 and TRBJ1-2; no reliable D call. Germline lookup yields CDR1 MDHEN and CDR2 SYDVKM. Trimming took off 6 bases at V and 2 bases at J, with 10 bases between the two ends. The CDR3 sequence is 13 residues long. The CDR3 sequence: CASSPILNYGYTF. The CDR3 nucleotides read TGTGCCAGCAGCCCGATTCTAAACTATGGCTACACCTTC.

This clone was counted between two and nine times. In nucleotides, the CDR3 is TGTGCCAGCAGTTTACAGGAATTAGACGAGCAGTACTTC. It yields the protein CASSLQELDEQYF. The rearrangement uses TRBV28 and TRBJ2-7; no clear D. The CDR3 sequence is 13 residues long. The germline gives CDR1 MDHEN, CDR2 SYDVKM. The V end was cut by 2 bases, the J end by 5 bases, with 10 bases between.

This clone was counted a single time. CDR3 nucleotide sequence: TGTGCCAGCAGTCGAGCGGGAGAACGAGAGACCCAGTACTTC. Translating it yields CASSRAGERETQYF. This chain links TRBV6-5 with TRBJ2-5, with 8 bases that match TRBD2. This CDR3 has 14 residues. Germline-derived CDR1 and CDR2 are MNHEY and SVGAGI. With 5 bases clipped from V and 4 bases from J, the junction kept 6 bases outside the gene matches.

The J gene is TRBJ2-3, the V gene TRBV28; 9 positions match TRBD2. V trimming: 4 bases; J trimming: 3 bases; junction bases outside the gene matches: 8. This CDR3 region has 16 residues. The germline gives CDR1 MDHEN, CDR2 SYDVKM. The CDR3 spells CASSSWLAGRTDTQYF. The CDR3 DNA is TGTGCCAGCAGTTCCTGGCTAGCGGGAAGGACAGATACGCAGTATTTT.

CDR3 in amino acids: CASSRTGGVGGYTF. In DNA, the CDR3 is TGTGCCAGCAGCCGGACAGGGGGAGTTGGTGGCTACACCTTC. V gene TRBV5-6 combines with J gene TRBJ1-2, with 10 bases lining up with TRBD1. Germline-derived CDR1 and CDR2 are SGHDT and YYEEEE. With 4 bases clipped from V and 7 bases from J, the junction kept 7 bases outside the gene matches. The length of the CDR3 is 14 residues.

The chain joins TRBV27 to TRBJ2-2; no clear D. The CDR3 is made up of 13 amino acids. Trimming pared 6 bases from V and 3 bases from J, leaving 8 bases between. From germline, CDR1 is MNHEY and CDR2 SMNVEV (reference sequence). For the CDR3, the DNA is TGTGCCAGCAGCCCTATAGACACCGGGGAGCTGTTTTTT. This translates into CASSPIDTGELFF.

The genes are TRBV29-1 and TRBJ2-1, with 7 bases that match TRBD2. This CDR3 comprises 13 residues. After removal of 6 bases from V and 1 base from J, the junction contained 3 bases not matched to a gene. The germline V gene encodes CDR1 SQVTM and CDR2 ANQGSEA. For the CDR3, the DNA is TGCAGCGTGGGCGGGAGTTCCTACAATGAGCAGTTCTTC. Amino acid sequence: CSVGGSSYNEQFF.

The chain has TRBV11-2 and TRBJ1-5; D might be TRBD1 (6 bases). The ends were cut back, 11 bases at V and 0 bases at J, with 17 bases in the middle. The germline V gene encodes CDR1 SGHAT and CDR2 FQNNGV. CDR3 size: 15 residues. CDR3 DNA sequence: TGTGCCGAAAAGGACAGAAAATATAGCAATCAGCCCCAGCATTTT. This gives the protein CAEKDRKYSNQPQHF.

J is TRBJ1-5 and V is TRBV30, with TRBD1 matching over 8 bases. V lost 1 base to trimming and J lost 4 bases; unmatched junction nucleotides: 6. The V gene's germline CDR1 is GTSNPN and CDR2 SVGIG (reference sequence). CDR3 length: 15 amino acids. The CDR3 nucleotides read TGTGCCTGGAGTGGGGGGACAGGCGGTAATCAGCCCCAGCATTTT. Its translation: CAWSGGTGGNQPQHF. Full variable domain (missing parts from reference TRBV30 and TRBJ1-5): SQTIHQWPATLVQPVGSPLSLECTVEGTSNPNLYWYRQAAGRGLQLLFYSVGIGQISSEVPQNLSASRPQDRQFILSSKKLLLSDSGFYLCAWSGGTGGNQPQHFGDGTRLSIL.

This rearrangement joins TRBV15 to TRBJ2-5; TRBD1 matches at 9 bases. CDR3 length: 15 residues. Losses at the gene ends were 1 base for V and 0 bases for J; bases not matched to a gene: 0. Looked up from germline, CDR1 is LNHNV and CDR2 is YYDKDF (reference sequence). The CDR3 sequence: CATSRGTGDQETQYF. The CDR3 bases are TGTGCCACCAGCAGAGGGACAGGGGACCAAGAGACCCAGTACTTC.

CDR3 nucleotides: TGTGCCAGCAGCGTTGTGTGGACAGGGGGATCCTCCTACGAGCAGTACTTC. Encoded protein: CASSVVWTGGSSYEQYF. The chain links TRBV5-8 to TRBJ2-7, with TRBD1 matching 10 bases. This CDR3 has 17 amino acids. Germline-derived CDR1 and CDR2 are SGHTS and YDEGEE. The V gene end was trimmed by 4 bases and the J gene end by 0 bases; junction bases not matched to a gene: 10. Supplemented by reference TRBV5-8 and TRBJ2-7, the full variable domain reads EAGVTQSPTHLIKTRGQQATLRCSPISGHTSVYWYQQALGLGLQFLLWYDEGEERNRGNFPPRFSGRQFPNYSSELNVNALELEDSALYLCASSVVWTGGSSYEQYFGPGTRLTVT.